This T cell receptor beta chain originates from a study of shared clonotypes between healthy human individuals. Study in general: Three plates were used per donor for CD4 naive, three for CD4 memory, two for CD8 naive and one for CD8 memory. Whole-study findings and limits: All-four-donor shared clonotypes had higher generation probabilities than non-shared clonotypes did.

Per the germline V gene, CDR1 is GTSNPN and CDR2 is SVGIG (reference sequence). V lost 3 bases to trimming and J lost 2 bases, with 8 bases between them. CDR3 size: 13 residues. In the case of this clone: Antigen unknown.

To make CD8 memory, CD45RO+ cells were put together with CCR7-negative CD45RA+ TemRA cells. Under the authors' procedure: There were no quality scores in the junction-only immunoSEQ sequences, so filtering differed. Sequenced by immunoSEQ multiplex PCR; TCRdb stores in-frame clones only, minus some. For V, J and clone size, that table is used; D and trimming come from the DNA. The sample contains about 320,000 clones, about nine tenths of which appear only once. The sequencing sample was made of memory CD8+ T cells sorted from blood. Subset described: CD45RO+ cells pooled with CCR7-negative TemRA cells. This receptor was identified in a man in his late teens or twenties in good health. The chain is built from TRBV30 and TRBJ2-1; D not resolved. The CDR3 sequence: CAWSQAAYNEQFF. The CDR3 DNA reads TGTGCCTGGAGCCAGGCAGCCTACAATGAGCAGTTCTTC.